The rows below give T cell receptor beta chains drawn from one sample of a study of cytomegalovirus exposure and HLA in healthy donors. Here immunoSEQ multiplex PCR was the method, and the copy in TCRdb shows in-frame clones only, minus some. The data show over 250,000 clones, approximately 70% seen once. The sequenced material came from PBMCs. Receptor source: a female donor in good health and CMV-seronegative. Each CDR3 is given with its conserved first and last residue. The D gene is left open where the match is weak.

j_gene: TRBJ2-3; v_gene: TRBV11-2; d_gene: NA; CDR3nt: TGTGCCAGCAACGAATTGGGCTCTGGCACAGATACGCAGTATTTT; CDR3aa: CASNELGSGTDTQYF
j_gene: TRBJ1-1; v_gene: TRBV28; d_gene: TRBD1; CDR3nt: TGTGCCAGCAGTTTCCTGACCGGGACAGGGCCTCATAGGAGGGCTTTCTTT; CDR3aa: CASSFLTGTGPHRRAFF
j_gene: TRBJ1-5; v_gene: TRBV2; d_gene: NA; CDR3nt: TGTGCCAGCAGCGACCGACAGTCCGGGCAGCCCCAGCATTTT; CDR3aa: CASSDRQSGQPQHF
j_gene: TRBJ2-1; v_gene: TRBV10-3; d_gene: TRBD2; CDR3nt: TGTGCCGTTGGAGGGGCTAGCGGGAACACCCGCGGCAATGAGCAGTTCTTC; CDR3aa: CAVGGASGNTRGNEQFF
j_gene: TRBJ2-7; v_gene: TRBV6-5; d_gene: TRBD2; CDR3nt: TGTGCCAGCACCCTGACTAGCGGGAACTACGAGCAGTACTTC; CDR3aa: CASTLTSGNYEQYF
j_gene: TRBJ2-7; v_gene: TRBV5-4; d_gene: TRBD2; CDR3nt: TGTGCCAGCAGGCATCCGGACCTAGCGGGAGGCGAGCAGTACTTC; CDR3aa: CASRHPDLAGGEQYF
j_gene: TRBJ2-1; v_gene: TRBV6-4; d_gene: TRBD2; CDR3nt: TGTGCCAGCAGTGAACTAGCGGGCTCCTACAATGAGCAGTTCTTC; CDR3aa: CASSELAGSYNEQFF
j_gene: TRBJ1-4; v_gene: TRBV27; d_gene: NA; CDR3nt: TGTGCCAGCAGTTTAGGGGCCTACACTAATGAAAAACTGTTTTTT; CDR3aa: CASSLGAYTNEKLFF
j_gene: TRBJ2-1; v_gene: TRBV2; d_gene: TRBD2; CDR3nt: TGTGCCAGCAGGGGCGGGACTAGCGGGTTTGATGAGCAGTTCTTC; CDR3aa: CASRGGTSGFDEQFF
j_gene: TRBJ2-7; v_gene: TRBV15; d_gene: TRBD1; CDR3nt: TGTGCCACCAGCAGAGAGCCGGGACAGACCTACGAGCAGTACTTC; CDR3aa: CATSREPGQTYEQYF
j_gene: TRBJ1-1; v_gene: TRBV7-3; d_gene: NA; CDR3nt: TGTGCCAGCAGCTTAAAGAGTTCGGACCGCGGAGGGGTAATGGTCTTT; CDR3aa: CASSLKSSDRGGVMVF